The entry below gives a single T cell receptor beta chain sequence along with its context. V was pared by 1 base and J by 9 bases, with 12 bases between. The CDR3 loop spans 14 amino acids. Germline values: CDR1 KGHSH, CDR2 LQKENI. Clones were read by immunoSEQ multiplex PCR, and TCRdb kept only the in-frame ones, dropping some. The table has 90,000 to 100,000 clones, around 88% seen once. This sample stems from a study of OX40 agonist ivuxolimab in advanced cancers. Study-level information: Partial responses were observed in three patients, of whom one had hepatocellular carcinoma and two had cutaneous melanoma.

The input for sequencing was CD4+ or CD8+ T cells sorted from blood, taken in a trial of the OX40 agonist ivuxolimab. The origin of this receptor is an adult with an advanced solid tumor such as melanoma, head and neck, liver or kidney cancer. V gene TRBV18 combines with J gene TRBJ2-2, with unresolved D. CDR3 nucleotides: TGTGCCAGCTCACCACGAACCGCGACCAGGGAGCTGTTTTTT. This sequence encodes CASSPRTATRELFF.